The 17 T cell receptor beta chains below all came from one sample that was sequenced in a study of control samples from healthy donors and cancer patients. Sequenced by immunoSEQ multiplex PCR; TCRdb stores in-frame clones only, minus some. The table has roughly 120,000 clones, about 92% seen once. Material for sequencing was PBMCs. These receptors originate from a man aged 45 to 65 with head and neck cancer.

This rearrangement joins TRBV4-2 to TRBJ1-3; D gene ambiguous. This CDR3 has 16 amino acids. Germline values: CDR1 LGHNA, CDR2 YNFKEQ. The V end lost 0 bases, the J end lost 0 bases, and 9 bases lay between the germline ends. The CDR3 DNA follows: TGTGCCAGCAGCCAAGAGGGTGTGATCTCTGGAAACACCATATATTTT. Its translation: CASSQEGVISGNTIYF.

J is TRBJ1-2 and V is TRBV5-1; a weak D match, TRBD1 (5 bases). Germline CDR1 and CDR2: SGHRS and YFSETQ. V lost 0 bases to trimming and J lost 4 bases, with 13 bases between them. The CDR3 covers 15 residues. CDR3 residues: CASSLVGGSVYGYTF. DNA of the CDR3: TGCGCCAGCAGCTTGGTCGGGGGATCGGTCTATGGCTACACCTTC.

The rearrangement links TRBV11-1 to TRBJ2-3; D gene uncertain. Germline V gene lookup returns CDR1 SGHAT and CDR2 FQDESV (reference sequence). V lost 2 bases, J lost 4 bases, and 4 bases lay in between. This CDR3 contains 12 residues. The CDR3 sequence: CASSLYSDTQYF. The CDR3 coding sequence is TGTGCCAGCAGCTTATATTCAGATACGCAGTATTTT.

The rearrangement links TRBV5-1 to TRBJ1-1; 8 bases are shared with TRBD1. The CDR3 extends over 16 amino acids. Germline lookup yields CDR1 SGHRS and CDR2 YFSETQ. V was clipped by 2 bases and J by 0 bases; unmatched bases: 6. CDR3 DNA: TGCGCCAGCAGCTTCGGGGGGACAGGCATGAACACTGAAGCTTTCTTT. Translation gives CASSFGGTGMNTEAFF. Based on the CDR3 plus reference TRBV5-1 and TRBJ1-1, the full variable domain is KAGVTQTPRYLIKTRGQQVTLSCSPISGHRSVSWYQQTPGQGLQFLFEYFSETQRNKGNFPGRFSGRQFSNSRSEMNVSTLELGDSALYLCASSFGGTGMNTEAFFGQGTRLTVV.

The chain uses TRBV19 and TRBJ1-1; 9 positions match TRBD1. Germline-derived CDR1 and CDR2 are LNHDA and SQIVND (reference sequence). V gave up 6 bases and J gave up 4 bases; unmatched junction bases: 6. This CDR3 region has 14 residues. CDR3 sequence: CASSRGQGGTEAFF. The CDR3 nucleotides read TGTGCCAGTAGCCGGGGACAGGGAGGCACTGAAGCTTTCTTT.

The chain couples TRBV6-1 to TRBJ2-1; D possibly corresponds to TRBD1 (5 bases). V lost 3 bases, J lost 4 bases, and 7 bases lay in between. There are 13 residues in the CDR3. The germline gives CDR1 MNHNS, CDR2 SASEGT. Here the CDR3 reads CASSDQGYNEQFF. As DNA, the CDR3 is TGTGCCAGCAGTGATCAGGGATACAATGAGCAGTTCTTC.

This sequence joins TRBV27 and TRBJ2-7; the match to TRBD2 covers 9 bases. The V and J ends lost 3 bases and 2 bases, in that order; junction bases with no gene match: 5. The germline gives CDR1 MNHEY, CDR2 SMNVEV (reference sequence). The CDR3 is 15 residues long. CDR3 amino acids: CASSFLAGTTYEQYF. Written as DNA, the CDR3 is TGTGCCAGCAGTTTTCTAGCGGGGACCACCTACGAGCAGTACTTC.

The genes are TRBV7-2 and TRBJ2-1; D remains ambiguous. This CDR3 contains 15 residues. The germline V gene has CDR1 SGHTA and CDR2 FQGNSA. V lost 1 base and J lost 7, with 14 bases in between. CDR3 nucleotides: TGTGCCAGCAGCTTAGGGGCTTTCGCCCTTAATGAGCAGTTCTTC. Protein sequence: CASSLGAFALNEQFF.

The gene calls are TRBV7-8 and TRBJ2-7, with TRBD2 identical over 9 bases. The junction had 8 bases not matched to a gene; V was cut back by 8 bases and J by 0 bases. The CDR3 is 15 residues long. Germline V gene lookup returns CDR1 SGHVS and CDR2 FQNEAQ. CDR3 protein: CASGRLAATSYEQYF. CDR3 in DNA: TGTGCCAGCGGTAGACTAGCGGCCACCTCCTACGAGCAGTACTTC.

The chain carries TRBV6-5 and TRBJ2-4, with 8 bases fitting TRBD2. Germline CDR1 MNHEY, CDR2 SVGAGI. With 5 bases clipped from V and 1 base from J, the junction kept 4 bases outside the gene matches. CDR3 size: 15 residues. The CDR3 here is CASSSGGAAKNIQYF. CDR3 nucleotides: TGTGCCAGCAGTAGCGGGGGAGCGGCCAAAAACATTCAGTACTTC.

The chain recombines TRBV7-3 with TRBJ2-3; D not resolved. CDR1 and CDR2 (germline): SGHTA, FQGTGA. Trimming shortened V by 1 base and J by 2 bases, and 10 bases separated the two germline ends. This CDR3 has 15 amino acids. The CDR3 reads CASSLSGLYTDTQYF. The CDR3 region has the DNA TGTGCCAGCAGCTTAAGTGGGCTCTACACAGATACGCAGTATTTT.

The chain is built from TRBV2 and TRBJ2-1, with TRBD2 matching 11 bases. The CDR3 spans 15 residues. J was trimmed by 5 bases and V by 3 bases; bases with no gene match: 3. Germline CDR1 is SNHLY and CDR2 is FYNNEI. CDR3 nucleotide sequence: TGTGCCAGCAGTGATTCTAGCGGGGGGAACAATGAGCAGTTCTTC. As protein: CASSDSSGGNNEQFF. The entire variable domain, with the rest obtained from reference TRBV2 and TRBJ2-1, is as follows: EPEVTQTPSHQVTQMGQEVILRCVPISNHLYFYWYRQILGQKVEFLVSFYNNEISEKSEIFDDQFSVERPDGSNFTLKIRSTKLEDSAMYFCASSDSSGGNNEQFFGPGTRLTVL.

The chain is built from TRBV2 and TRBJ2-5; D is unresolved. Germline V gives CDR1 SNHLY, CDR2 FYNNEI. The CDR3 extends over 12 amino acids. Trimming removed 7 bases from V and 5 bases from J, with 11 bases in between. The chain's CDR3 is CASTYHSETQYF. The CDR3, as DNA: TGTGCCAGCACCTACCACAGCGAGACCCAGTACTTC.

This clone was found a few times. The chain uses TRBV28 and TRBJ2-3, with 7 bases matching TRBD2. V trimming: 4 bases; J trimming: 4 bases; junction bases outside the gene matches: 11. The CDR3 runs to 16 residues. The germline gives CDR1 MDHEN, CDR2 SYDVKM. CDR3 protein: CASSSQGGGGADTQYF. In DNA form, the CDR3 reads TGTGCCAGCAGTTCCCAGGGCGGGGGTGGCGCAGATACGCAGTATTTT. Combining the CDR3 with reference TRBV28 and TRBJ2-3 gives the whole variable domain DVKVTQSSRYLVKRTGEKVFLECVQDMDHENMFWYRQDPGLGLRLIYFSYDVKMKEKGDIPEGYSVSREKKERFSLILESASTNQTSMYLCASSSQGGGGADTQYFGPGTRLTVL.

The V gene is TRBV7-7, the J gene TRBJ2-7; perhaps TRBD1 as D (6 bases). Germline V CDR1 and CDR2: SSHAT, FNYEAQ (reference sequence). V lost 1 base and J 6 bases, leaving 10 bases between the germline ends. The CDR3 consists of 13 residues. The CDR3 here is CASSLVQGGEQYF. The CDR3 DNA follows: TGTGCCAGCAGCTTAGTACAGGGTGGCGAGCAGTACTTC.

The rearrangement links TRBV9 to TRBJ2-2; a weak D match, TRBD2 (5 bases). CDR1 and CDR2 from the germline V gene are SGDLS and YYNGEE. V was shortened by 3 bases and J by 1 base, with 19 bases between the two germline ends. The CDR3 sequence is 18 residues long. The CDR3 protein is CASSATGGRQRNTGELFF. The CDR3 region has the DNA TGTGCCAGCAGCGCGACCGGAGGCAGACAAAGGAACACCGGGGAGCTGTTTTTT.

The chain carries TRBV15 and TRBJ2-5; 8 positions agree with TRBD2. With V trimmed by 7 bases and J by 4 bases, 17 bases remained unmatched. Germline CDR1 LNHNV, CDR2 YYDKDF (reference sequence). The CDR3 spans 17 residues. The CDR3 reads CATTAGGPTPFGETQYF. CDR3 sequence (DNA): TGTGCCACCACCGCGGGGGGCCCCACCCCCTTCGGAGAGACCCAGTACTTC.